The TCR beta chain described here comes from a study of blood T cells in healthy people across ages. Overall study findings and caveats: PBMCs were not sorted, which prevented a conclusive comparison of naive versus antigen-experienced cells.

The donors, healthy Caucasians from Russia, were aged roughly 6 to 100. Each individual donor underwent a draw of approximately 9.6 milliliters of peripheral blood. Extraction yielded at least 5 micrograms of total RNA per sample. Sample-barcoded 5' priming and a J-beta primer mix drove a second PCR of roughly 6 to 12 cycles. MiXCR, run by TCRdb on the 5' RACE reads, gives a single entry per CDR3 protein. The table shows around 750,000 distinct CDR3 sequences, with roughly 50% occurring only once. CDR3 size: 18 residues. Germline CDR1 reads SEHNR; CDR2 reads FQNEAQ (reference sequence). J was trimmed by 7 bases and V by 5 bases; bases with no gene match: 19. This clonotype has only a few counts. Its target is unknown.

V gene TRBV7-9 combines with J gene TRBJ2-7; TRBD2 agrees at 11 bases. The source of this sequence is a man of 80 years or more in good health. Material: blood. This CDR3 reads CASSPKVRLAGRVGEQYF. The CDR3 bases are TGTGCCAGCAGCCCAAAGGTTCGACTAGCGGGACGTGTCGGTGAGCAGTACTTC. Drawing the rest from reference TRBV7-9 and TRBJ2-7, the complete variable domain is DTGVSQNPRHKITKRGQNVTFRCDPISEHNRLYWYRQTLGQGPEFLTYFQNEAQLEKSRLLSDRFSAERPKGSFSTLEIQRTEQGDSAMYLCASSPKVRLAGRVGEQYFGPGTRLTVT.